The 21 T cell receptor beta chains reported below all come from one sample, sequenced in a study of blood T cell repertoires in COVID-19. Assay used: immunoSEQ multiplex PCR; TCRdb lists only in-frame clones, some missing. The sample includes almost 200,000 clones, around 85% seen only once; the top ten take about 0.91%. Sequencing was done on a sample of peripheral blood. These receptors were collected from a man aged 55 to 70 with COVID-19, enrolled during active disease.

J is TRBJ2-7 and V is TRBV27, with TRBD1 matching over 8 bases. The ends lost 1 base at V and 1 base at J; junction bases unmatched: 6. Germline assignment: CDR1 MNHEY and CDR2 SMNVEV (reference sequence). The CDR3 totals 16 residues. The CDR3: CASSLYLGTGSYEQYF. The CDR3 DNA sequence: TGTGCCAGCAGTTTATACCTAGGGACAGGTTCCTACGAGCAGTACTTC.

Written as DNA, the CDR3 is TGCAGCGCCGGCGGGGCAAGCGGAGAGACCCAGTACTTC. It codes for CSAGGASGETQYF. This chain links TRBV29-1 with TRBJ2-5; tentatively, D is TRBD2 (6 bases). This CDR3 spans 13 amino acids. V lost 7 bases to trimming and J lost 4 bases, with 16 bases between them. Per the germline V gene, CDR1 is SQVTM and CDR2 is ANQGSEA.

The CDR3 sequence: CASSQGLSNQPQHF. The CDR3 DNA reads TGCGCCAGCAGTCAGGGGCTGAGCAATCAGCCCCAGCATTTT. This chain links TRBV4-3 with TRBJ1-5; weak D call: TRBD1 (6 bases). CDR3 size: 14 residues. The germline V and J ends were trimmed by 6 bases and 1 base, with 10 bases remaining between them. The V gene's germline CDR1 is LGHNA and CDR2 YSLEER.

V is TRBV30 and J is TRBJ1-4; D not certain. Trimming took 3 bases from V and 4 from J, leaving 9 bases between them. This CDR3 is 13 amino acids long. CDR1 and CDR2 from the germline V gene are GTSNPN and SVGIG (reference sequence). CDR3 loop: CAWRWAVNEKLFF. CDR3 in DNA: TGTGCCTGGAGGTGGGCAGTTAATGAAAAACTGTTTTTT. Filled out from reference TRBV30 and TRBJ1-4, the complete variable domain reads SQTIHQWPATLVQPVGSPLSLECTVEGTSNPNLYWYRQAAGRGLQLLFYSVGIGQISSEVPQNLSASRPQDRQFILSSKKLLLSDSGFYLCAWRWAVNEKLFFGSGTQLSVL.

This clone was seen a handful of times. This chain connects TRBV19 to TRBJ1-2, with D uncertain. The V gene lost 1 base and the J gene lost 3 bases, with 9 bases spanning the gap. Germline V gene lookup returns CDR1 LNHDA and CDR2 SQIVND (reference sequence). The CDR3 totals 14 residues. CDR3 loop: CASSIGGLHYGYTF. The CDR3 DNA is TGTGCCAGTAGTATAGGAGGATTGCACTATGGCTACACCTTC.

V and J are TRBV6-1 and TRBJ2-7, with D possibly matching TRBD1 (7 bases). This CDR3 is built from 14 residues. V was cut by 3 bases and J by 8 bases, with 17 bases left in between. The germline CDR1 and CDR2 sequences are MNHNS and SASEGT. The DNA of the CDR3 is TGTGCCAGCAGTGATCAGGGGGGAATAAATAAGCAGTACTTC. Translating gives CASSDQGGINKQYF.

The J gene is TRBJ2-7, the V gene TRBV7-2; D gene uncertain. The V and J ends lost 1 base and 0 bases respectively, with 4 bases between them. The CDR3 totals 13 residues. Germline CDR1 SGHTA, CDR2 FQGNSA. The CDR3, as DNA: TGTGCCAGCAGCTTAGGTCGCTCCTACGAGCAGTACTTC. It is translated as CASSLGRSYEQYF.

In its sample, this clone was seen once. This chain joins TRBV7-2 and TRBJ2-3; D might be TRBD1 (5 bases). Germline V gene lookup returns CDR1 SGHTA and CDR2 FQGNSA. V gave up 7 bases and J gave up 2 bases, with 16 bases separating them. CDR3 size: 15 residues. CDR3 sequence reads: CASTLRQSLTDTQYF. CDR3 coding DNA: TGTGCCAGCACCCTACGACAGTCCCTCACAGATACGCAGTATTTT. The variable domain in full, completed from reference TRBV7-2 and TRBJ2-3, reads GAGVSQSPSNKVTEKGKDVELRCDPISGHTALYWYRQSLGQGLEFLIYFQGNSAPDKSGLPSDRFSAERTGGSVSTLTIQRTQQEDSAVYLCASTLRQSLTDTQYFGPGTRLTVL.

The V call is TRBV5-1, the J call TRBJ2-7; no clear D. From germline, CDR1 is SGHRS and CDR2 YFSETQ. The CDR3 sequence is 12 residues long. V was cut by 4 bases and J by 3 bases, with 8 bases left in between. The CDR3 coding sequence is TGCGCCAGCAGCCTGGACGGCTACGAGCAGTACTTC. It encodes CASSLDGYEQYF.

The CDR3 spells CASSDSGQGGNQPQHF. The CDR3 DNA reads as TGTGCCAGCAGCGACTCAGGACAGGGGGGCAATCAGCCCCAGCATTTT. The chain recombines TRBV9 with TRBJ1-5; 10 nucleotides agree with TRBD1. CDR1 and CDR2 (germline): SGDLS, YYNGEE. The CDR3 consists of 16 residues. The V gene end was trimmed by 3 bases and the J gene end by 2 bases; junction bases not matched to a gene: 5.

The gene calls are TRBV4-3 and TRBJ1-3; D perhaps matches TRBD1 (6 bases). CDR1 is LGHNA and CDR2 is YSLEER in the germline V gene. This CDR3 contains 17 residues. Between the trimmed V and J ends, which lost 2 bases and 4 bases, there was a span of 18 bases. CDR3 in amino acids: CASSQRGAGTTGNTIYF. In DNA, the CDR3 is TGCGCCAGCAGCCAAAGAGGGGCAGGGACAACCGGAAACACCATATATTTT.

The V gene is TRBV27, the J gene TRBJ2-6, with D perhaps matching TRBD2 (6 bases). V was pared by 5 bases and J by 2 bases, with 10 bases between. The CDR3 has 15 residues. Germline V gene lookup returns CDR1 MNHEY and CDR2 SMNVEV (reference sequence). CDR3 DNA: TGTGCCAGCAGTCCCGGAGGGGCTGGGGCCAACGTCCTGACTTTC. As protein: CASSPGGAGANVLTF.

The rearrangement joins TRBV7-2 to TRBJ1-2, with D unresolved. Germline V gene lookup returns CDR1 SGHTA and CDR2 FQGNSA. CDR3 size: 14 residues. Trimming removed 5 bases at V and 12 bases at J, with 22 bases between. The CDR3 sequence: CASSVDMSALLHTF. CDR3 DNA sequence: TGTGCCAGCAGCGTCGACATGTCCGCCCTGCTCCACACCTTC.

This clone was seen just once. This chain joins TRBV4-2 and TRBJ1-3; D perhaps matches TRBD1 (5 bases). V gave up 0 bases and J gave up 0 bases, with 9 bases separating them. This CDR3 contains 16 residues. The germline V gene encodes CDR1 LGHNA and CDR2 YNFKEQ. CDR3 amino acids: CASSQEAGRSGNTIYF. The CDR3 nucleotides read TGTGCCAGCAGCCAAGAAGCAGGGCGCTCTGGAAACACCATATATTTT.

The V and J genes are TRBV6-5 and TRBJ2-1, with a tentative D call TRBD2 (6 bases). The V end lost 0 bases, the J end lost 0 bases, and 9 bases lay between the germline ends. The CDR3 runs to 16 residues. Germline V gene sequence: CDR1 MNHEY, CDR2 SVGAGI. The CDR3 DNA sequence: TGTGCCAGCAGTTACTCGGGACTTTTCTCCTACAATGAGCAGTTCTTC. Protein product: CASSYSGLFSYNEQFF.

The CDR3 DNA reads TGTGCCAGCAGTCCGACAGCTACTAACTATGGCTACACCTTC. Its translation: CASSPTATNYGYTF. This chain connects TRBV6-5 to TRBJ1-2; D might be TRBD1 (5 bases). This CDR3 has 14 amino acids. Germline loops: CDR1 MNHEY, CDR2 SVGAGI. The V end lost 5 bases, the J end lost 0 bases, and 10 bases lay between the germline ends.

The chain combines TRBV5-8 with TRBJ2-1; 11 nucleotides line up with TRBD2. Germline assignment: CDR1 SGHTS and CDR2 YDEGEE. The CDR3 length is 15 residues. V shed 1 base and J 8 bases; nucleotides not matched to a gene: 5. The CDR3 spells CASSLLAGGRDEQFF. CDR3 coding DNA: TGTGCCAGCAGCTTGCTAGCGGGAGGCCGCGATGAGCAGTTCTTC.

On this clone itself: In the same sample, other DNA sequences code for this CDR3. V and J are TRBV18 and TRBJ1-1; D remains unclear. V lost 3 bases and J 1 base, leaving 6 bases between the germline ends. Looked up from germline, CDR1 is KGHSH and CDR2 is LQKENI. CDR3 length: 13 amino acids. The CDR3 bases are TGTGCCAGCTCACCGTCAGGGAACACTGAAGCTTTCTTT. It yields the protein CASSPSGNTEAFF.

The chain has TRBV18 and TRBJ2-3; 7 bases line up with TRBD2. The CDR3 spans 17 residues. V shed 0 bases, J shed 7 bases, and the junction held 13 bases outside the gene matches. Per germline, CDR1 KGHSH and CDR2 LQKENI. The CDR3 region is CASSPPIWEGHLNTQYF. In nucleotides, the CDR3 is TGTGCCAGCTCACCACCGATATGGGAGGGCCACTTGAATACGCAGTATTTT. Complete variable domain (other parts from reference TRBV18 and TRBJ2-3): NAGVMQNPRHLVRRRGQEARLRCSPMKGHSHVYWYRQLPEEGLKFMVYLQKENIIDESGMPKERFSAEFPKEGPSILRIQQVVRGDSAAYFCASSPPIWEGHLNTQYFGPGTRLTVL.

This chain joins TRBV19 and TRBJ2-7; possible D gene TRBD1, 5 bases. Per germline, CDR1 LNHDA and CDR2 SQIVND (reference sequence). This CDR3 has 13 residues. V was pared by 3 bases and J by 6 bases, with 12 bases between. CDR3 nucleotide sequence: TGTGCCAGTAGTATGACAGTCCTCACCGAGCAGTACTTC. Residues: CASSMTVLTEQYF.

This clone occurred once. In nucleotides, the CDR3 is TGTGCCAGCAGTTCCCCAGCGGGAGGGCCGAGAAATGAGCAGTTCTTC. It translates to CASSSPAGGPRNEQFF. V gene TRBV27 combines with J gene TRBJ2-1; 10 nucleotides agree with TRBD2. The CDR3 covers 16 residues. V lost 4 bases and J lost 7; bases outside the gene matches: 10. Germline V gives CDR1 MNHEY, CDR2 SMNVEV (reference sequence).